This TCR beta chain is drawn from a study of T cells in Graves' hyperthyroidism and ophthalmopathy. This clonotype was found many times. TCR beta CDR3 sequences were amplified from RNA transcripts. A set of HTBI primers served as the primers for a first-round RT-PCR of the TCR CDR3. TCRdb called the multiplex PCR reads again in MiXCR, with one record for every CDR3 protein. The sample contains more than 300,000 distinct CDR3 sequences, around 14% of which appear only once. Reasons for excluding patients were uncontrolled infection, other autoimmune disease, pregnancy or lactation. This CDR3 is 12 amino acids long. Germline V gene data show CDR1 as MNHNS and CDR2 as SASEGT. V was trimmed by 8 bases and J by 8 bases, leaving 12 bases between them.

The specimen was blood. The clonotype was recovered from a woman younger than 45 with Graves' hyperthyroidism. This chain links TRBV6-1 with TRBJ1-4, with TRBD1 as a possible D gene (6 bases). The CDR3 region is CASRAGDEKLFF. DNA of the CDR3: TGTGCCAGCCGGGCAGGGGACGAAAAACTGTTTTTT.